This is a list of T cell receptor beta chains from one sample in a study of blood T cell dynamics during melanoma immunotherapy. The table came from immunoSEQ multiplex PCR; TCRdb's copy has only in-frame clones and leaves some out. Of about 19,000 clones in the sample, around 90% are singletons; the top ten hold 7.5% to 9.5%. Sequencing used blood, obtained from a patient treated with checkpoint blockade. These receptors all stem from a human donor with melanoma. Both conserved end residues are part of each CDR3. The order of the fields is CDR3 length, D gene, J gene, clone size, V gene, CDR3 protein, CDR3 DNA. A D gene is named only where the DNA matches it firmly. The size field is filled for only some rows; it gives once, few, many or a size class.

17,TRBD2,TRBJ2-1,.,TRBV4-2,CASSQAGLAGDFYEQFF,TGTGCCAGCAGCCAGGCGGGACTAGCGGGAGATTTCTATGAGCAGTTCTTC
14,.,TRBJ2-3,once,TRBV11-2,CASSGWDSTDTQYF,TGTGCCAGCAGCGGATGGGACAGCACAGATACGCAGTATTTT
12,.,TRBJ1-2,few,TRBV28,CASSGQIYGYTF,TGTGCCAGCAGTGGACAGATTTATGGCTACACCTTC
11,.,TRBJ2-5,.,TRBV20-1,CSATAGWEQYF,TGCAGTGCTACGGCGGGGTGGGAGCAGTACTTC
13,.,TRBJ2-7,.,TRBV5-1,CASRPDSSYEQYF,TGCGCCAGCAGGCCTGACAGCTCCTACGAGCAGTACTTC
15,.,TRBJ2-7,once,TRBV28,CASREAGARFYEQYF,TGTGCCAGCAGGGAGGCCGGGGCGAGATTCTACGAGCAGTACTTC
18,TRBD1,TRBJ2-1,.,TRBV4-3,CASSQDSETGQGWDEQFF,TGCGCCAGCAGCCAAGATTCAGAGACGGGACAGGGTTGGGATGAGCAGTTCTTC
13,.,TRBJ2-5,few,TRBV13,CASSARGQETQYF,TGTGCCAGCAGCGCGAGGGGTCAAGAGACCCAGTACTTC
17,TRBD1,TRBJ1-4,.,TRBV5-1,CASSWWTGQMGNEKLFF,TGCGCCAGCAGCTGGTGGACAGGGCAAATGGGTAATGAAAAACTGTTTTTT
15,.,TRBJ2-3,.,TRBV6-5,CASSYPQGSTDTQYF,TGTGCCAGCAGTTACCCACAGGGAAGCACAGATACGCAGTATTTT
13,TRBD1,TRBJ1-4,.,TRBV6-5,CASRSTGNEKLFF,TGTGCCAGCAGATCGACAGGGAATGAAAAACTGTTTTTT
11,.,TRBJ1-1,.,TRBV20-1,CSARDTPEAFF,TGCAGTGCTAGAGATACACCTGAAGCTTTCTTT
13,.,TRBJ2-2,.,TRBV11-3,CASSLTATGELFF,TGTGCCAGCAGCTTGACAGCCACCGGGGAGCTGTTTTTT
16,TRBD2,TRBJ2-3,.,TRBV7-8,CASSFPSGRDTDTQYF,TGTGCCAGCAGCTTCCCGAGCGGGAGAGATACAGATACGCAGTATTTT
14,.,TRBJ2-1,.,TRBV7-9,CASSLLQGSVEQFF,TGTGCCAGCAGCTTACTCCAGGGTAGCGTTGAGCAGTTCTTC
15,TRBD2,TRBJ2-7,.,TRBV27,CASSLASGSGHEQYF,TGTGCCAGCAGTTTAGCTAGCGGGAGCGGCCACGAGCAGTACTTC
15,TRBD1,TRBJ2-7,once,TRBV27,CASSLTGTESYEQYF,TGTGCCAGCAGTTTGACGGGGACAGAATCCTACGAGCAGTACTTC
14,.,TRBJ2-3,.,TRBV6-1,CATLSRGRADTQYF,TGTGCCACCCTTTCCAGGGGGAGGGCAGATACGCAGTATTTT
16,TRBD2,TRBJ2-1,.,TRBV27,CASSFRGLAGGNEQFF,TGTGCCAGCAGTTTCCGTGGACTAGCGGGAGGCAATGAGCAGTTCTTC
16,.,TRBJ1-1,.,TRBV21-1,CASSKARWGLNTEAFF,TGTGCCAGCAGCAAAGCGCGTTGGGGGCTGAACACTGAAGCTTTCTTT
16,.,TRBJ2-3,.,TRBV9,CASSVAAGTLPDTQYF,TGTGCCAGCAGCGTAGCGGCGGGTACCCTGCCAGATACGCAGTATTTT
14,.,TRBJ1-1,.,TRBV4-3,CASSQDSSGTEAFF,TGCGCCAGCAGCCAAGATAGTTCGGGCACTGAAGCTTTCTTT
16,.,TRBJ2-2,.,TRBV5-1,CASSLDFSGDTGELFF,TGCGCCAGCAGCTTGGATTTTTCGGGGGACACCGGGGAGCTGTTTTTT
18,.,TRBJ2-7,.,TRBV7-2,CASSKLERRSKPAYEQYF,TGTGCCAGCTCTAAATTAGAGAGGAGGAGTAAGCCGGCCTACGAGCAGTACTTC
19,TRBD1,TRBJ1-5,.,TRBV7-9,CASSLGWDRGTGSNQPQHF,TGTGCCAGCAGCTTGGGGTGGGACAGGGGAACCGGCAGCAATCAGCCCCAGCATTTT
15,.,TRBJ2-3,once,TRBV15,CATRILAPSTDTQYF,TGTGCCACCAGGATACTAGCTCCTAGCACAGATACGCAGTATTTT
18,TRBD2,TRBJ2-3,.,TRBV10-3,CAIIKTSGRPSATDTQYF,TGTGCCATCATCAAGACTAGCGGGAGACCTTCCGCCACAGATACGCAGTATTTT
16,.,TRBJ1-2,few,TRBV6-5,CASSYSSFRANYGYTF,TGTGCCAGCAGTTACTCGAGTTTCCGGGCTAACTATGGCTACACCTTC
12,.,TRBJ2-2,.,TRBV19,CASPSATGELFF,TGTGCCAGTCCTAGCGCAACCGGGGAGCTGTTTTTT
14,TRBD2,TRBJ2-7,.,TRBV7-6,CASSTGLAGTEQYF,TGTGCCAGCAGCACGGGACTAGCGGGAACCGAGCAGTACTTC
17,TRBD2,TRBJ2-7,.,TRBV10-3,CAISGSSTSGGTYEQYF,TGTGCCATCAGTGGGTCCTCCACTAGCGGGGGTACCTACGAGCAGTACTTC